The T cell receptor (beta chain) under discussion was sequenced for a study of regulatory T cells in long-lasting Graves disease. Study conclusions and caveats: Among persistent patients, a larger number of public clonotypes were shared (roughly 2,700) than among newly diagnosed patients (about 950).

Regarding time point: newly diagnosed GD, antithyroid drugs for less than 3 months. PBMC-derived RNA was used for the TCR library. Investigators prepared the TCR beta libraries by applying iRepertoire HTBI primers and Arm-PCR of CDR3 regions. TCRdb analysed the multiplex PCR reads with MiXCR anew, one entry per CDR3 protein. The sample records 300,000 to 450,000 distinct CDR3 sequences, around 15% being singletons. There are many counts of this clonotype. Its specificity is unknown. Trimming removed 0 bases from V and 5 bases from J; junction bases left unmatched: 5. The CDR3 covers 16 residues. Germline-derived CDR1 and CDR2 are MNHNS and SASEGT.

Sequenced material: peripheral blood mononuclear cells (PBMCs), taken at new diagnosis, from a patient treated with antithyroid drugs. This sequence was found in a female donor with Graves disease. V is TRBV6-1 and J is TRBJ2-1; 9 bases are a match to TRBD1. Here the CDR3 reads CASSEALGQGNNEQFF. For the CDR3, the DNA is TGTGCCAGCAGTGAAGCGCTGGGACAGGGAAACAATGAGCAGTTCTTC.